The subject of this entry is one T cell receptor beta chain. Its antigen is currently unknown. The record originates from a study of lymphopenia after photon versus proton radiotherapy. Whole-study findings and limits: Oligoclonal CD8+ Temra expansion after nadir drove photon patients' diversity drop.

Only in-frame clones appear in the TCRdb table, and some are missing; sequencing was by immunoSEQ multiplex PCR. The sample lists 55,000 to 75,000 clones, more than 75% occurring once. The CDR3 totals 15 residues. The chain carries TRBV21-1 and TRBJ1-1; the table's D call, TRBD1, was not checked against the DNA. TRBV21-1 is a known pseudogene. The origin of this receptor is a woman in her 70s with pancreatic cancer. Source: peripheral blood, taken from a patient treated with photon-based radiotherapy. The CDR3 DNA sequence: TGTGCCAGCAGCAAAGTGAGGGGGCCGGACACTGAAGCTTTCTTT. Amino acid sequence: CASSKVRGPDTEAFF.